The source of this TCR beta chain is a study of blood T cell repertoires in COVID-19. Across the study: PBMCs, B-cell-depleted T cells, or T cells provided the cDNA or gDNA that made up the material.

Enrolment of Seattle patients took place during active infection, and they were followed longitudinally. TCRdb keeps only in-frame clones here, not all; method: immunoSEQ multiplex PCR. The profile shows 400,000 to 450,000 clones, about 91% of them singletons. The receptor comes from a woman between 45 and 65 years old with COVID-19, enrolled during active disease. Input material: peripheral blood.

CDR3 sequence reads: CATLQGEGYTF. The CDR3, as DNA: TGTGCCACCCTACAGGGGGAGGGCTACACCTTC. The J gene is TRBJ1-2, the V gene TRBV6-6, with 8 positions matching TRBD1. CDR1 MNHNY and CDR2 SVGAGI come from the germline V gene (reference sequence). V shed 10 bases, J shed 8 bases, and the junction held 6 bases outside the gene matches. The CDR3 covers 11 residues.